The clone carrying this TCR beta chain occurred once. Its specificity is unknown. The data derive from a study of radiotherapy plus CTLA-4 blockade in lung cancer. Study-wide background: Disease control reached around 30%, with objective responses in over 15%. Overall study findings and caveats: Clones of tumor-derived TCRs expanded in blood after radiotherapy plus ipilimumab. Early shifts in blood T cell clones, with interferon-beta, reportedly predicted response best.

Libraries were prepared by immunoSEQ multiplex PCR; TCRdb keeps only in-frame clonotypes and omits some of them. The sample consists of around 45,000 clones, roughly 84% of them appearing once. Germline V gene sequence: CDR1 KGHSH, CDR2 LQKENI. V was shortened by 0 bases and J by 3 bases, with 12 bases between the two germline ends. The CDR3 has 15 amino acids. Patients in the study, people with chemo-refractory metastatic non-small-cell lung cancer, received focal radiation plus ipilimumab CTLA-4 blockade. The chain couples TRBV18 to TRBJ2-7; possibly TRBD1 for D (5 bases). The sequence was obtained from a human donor with non-small cell lung cancer whose response to radiotherapy plus ipilimumab could not be evaluated. Sequenced material: peripheral blood, taken from a patient treated with radiotherapy plus ipilimumab. The CDR3 coding sequence is TGTGCCAGCTCACCACCGGCAGGGAAAGGCTACGAGCAGTACTTC. Its protein is CASSPPAGKGYEQYF.